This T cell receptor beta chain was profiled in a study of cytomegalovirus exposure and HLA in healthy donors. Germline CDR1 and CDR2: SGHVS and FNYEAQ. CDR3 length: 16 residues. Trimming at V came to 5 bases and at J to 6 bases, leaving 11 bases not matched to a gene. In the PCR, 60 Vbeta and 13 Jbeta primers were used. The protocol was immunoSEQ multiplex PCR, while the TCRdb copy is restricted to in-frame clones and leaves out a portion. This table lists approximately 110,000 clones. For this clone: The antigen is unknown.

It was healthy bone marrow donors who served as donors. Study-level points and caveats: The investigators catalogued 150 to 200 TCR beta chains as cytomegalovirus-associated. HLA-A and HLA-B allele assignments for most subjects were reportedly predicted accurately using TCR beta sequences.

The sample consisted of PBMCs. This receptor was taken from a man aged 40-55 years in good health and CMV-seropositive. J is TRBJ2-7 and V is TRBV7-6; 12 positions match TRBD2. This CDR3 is CASSRRTSGTPLEQYF. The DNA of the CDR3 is TGTGCCAGCAGCCGTCGGACTAGCGGGACCCCACTCGAGCAGTACTTC.